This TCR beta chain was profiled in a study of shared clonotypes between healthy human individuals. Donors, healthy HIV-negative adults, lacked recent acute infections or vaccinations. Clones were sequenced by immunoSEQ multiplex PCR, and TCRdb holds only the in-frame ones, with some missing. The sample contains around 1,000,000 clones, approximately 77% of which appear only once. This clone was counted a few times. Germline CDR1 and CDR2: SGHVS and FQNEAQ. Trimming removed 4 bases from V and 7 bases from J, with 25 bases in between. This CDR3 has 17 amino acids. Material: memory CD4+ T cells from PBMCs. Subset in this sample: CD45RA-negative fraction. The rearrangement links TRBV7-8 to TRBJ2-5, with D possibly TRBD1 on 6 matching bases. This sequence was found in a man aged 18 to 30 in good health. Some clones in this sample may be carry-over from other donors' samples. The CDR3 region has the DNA TGTGCCAGCAGCTCACTCCCCCGGACAGCCGGTTGGGGGACCCAGTACTTC. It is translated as CASSSLPRTAGWGTQYF.